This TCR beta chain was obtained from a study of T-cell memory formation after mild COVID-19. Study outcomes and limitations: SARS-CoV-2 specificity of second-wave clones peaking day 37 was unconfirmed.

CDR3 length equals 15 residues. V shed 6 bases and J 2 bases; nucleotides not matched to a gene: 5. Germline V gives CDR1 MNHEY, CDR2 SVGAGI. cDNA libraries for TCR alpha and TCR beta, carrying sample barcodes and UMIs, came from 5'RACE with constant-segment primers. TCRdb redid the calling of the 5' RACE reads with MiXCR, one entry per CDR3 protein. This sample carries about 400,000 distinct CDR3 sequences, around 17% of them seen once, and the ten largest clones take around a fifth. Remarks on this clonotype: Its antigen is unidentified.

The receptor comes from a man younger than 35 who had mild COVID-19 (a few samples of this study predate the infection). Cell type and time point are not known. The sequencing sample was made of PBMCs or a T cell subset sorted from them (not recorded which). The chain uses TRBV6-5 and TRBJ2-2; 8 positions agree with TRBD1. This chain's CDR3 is CASSRTGFNTGELFF. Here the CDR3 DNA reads TGTGCCAGCAGCCGGACAGGGTTTAACACCGGGGAGCTGTTTTTT.